The 25 T cell receptor beta chains presented below share a single source sample, sequenced in a study of response to subunit inactivated influenza vaccine. Via MiXCR, TCRdb re-called the RT-PCR reads, giving one row per CDR3 protein. The sample holds some 640,000 distinct CDR3 sequences, approximately 15% seen once. This specimen was PBMCs from blood, taken 14 days before vaccination. The source of these receptors is a man over 45 who received an inactivated influenza vaccine.

This clonotype was detected only a few times. V and J are TRBV3-1 and TRBJ2-2; 8 nucleotides match TRBD2. After removal of 0 bases from V and 9 bases from J, the junction contained 9 bases not matched to a gene. Germline CDR1 LGHDT, CDR2 YNNKEL (reference sequence). The CDR3 extends over 16 amino acids. CDR3: CASSQESGGLVWELFF. The CDR3 bases are TGTGCCAGCAGCCAAGAAAGTGGGGGACTAGTTTGGGAGCTGTTTTTT.

CDR3 amino acids: CASRANRGNTIYF. CDR3 DNA sequence: TGTGCCAGCAGGGCGAATAGGGGAAACACCATATATTTT. The chain joins TRBV2 to TRBJ1-3, with D hard to call. CDR1 is SNHLY and CDR2 is FYNNEI in the germline V gene. V was clipped by 6 bases and J by 4 bases, with 10 bases between them. The CDR3 consists of 13 residues.

The chain joins TRBV6-2 or TRBV6-3 to TRBJ2-1; possible D gene TRBD2, 6 bases. This CDR3 has 17 residues. From germline, CDR1 is MNHEY and CDR2 SVGEGT. V gave up 2 bases and J gave up 4 bases, with 18 bases separating them. The CDR3 is CASSYKGLSNQYNEQFF. The DNA for the CDR3 is TGTGCCAGCAGTTACAAGGGACTTTCCAATCAATACAATGAGCAGTTCTTC.

This clonotype appeared a few times. This chain uses TRBV6-2 or TRBV6-3 with TRBJ2-1; no definite D call. The CDR3 consists of 14 residues. Trimming took 7 bases from V and 6 from J, leaving 16 bases between them. Per germline, CDR1 MNHEY and CDR2 SVGEGT. The CDR3 bases are TGTGCCAGCATTCGGGCAGGCCCATTCAATGAGCAGTTCTTC. Translation gives CASIRAGPFNEQFF.

This clonotype turned up a few times. V gene TRBV5-1 combines with J gene TRBJ2-3, with D possibly matching TRBD2 (6 bases). This CDR3 region has 16 residues. V dropped 0 bases and J dropped 2 bases, with 13 bases sitting between them. Germline CDR1 and CDR2: SGHRS and YFSETQ. Here the CDR3 DNA reads TGCGCCAGCAGCTTGGCCAGTTGGGGGGACACAGATACGCAGTATTTT. Encoded protein: CASSLASWGDTDTQYF. The full variable domain, completed using reference TRBV5-1 and TRBJ2-3, is KAGVTQTPRYLIKTRGQQVTLSCSPISGHRSVSWYQQTPGQGLQFLFEYFSETQRNKGNFPGRFSGRQFSNSRSEMNVSTLELGDSALYLCASSLASWGDTDTQYFGPGTRLTVL.

This clonotype showed up just a few times. V gene TRBV12-3 or TRBV12-4 combines with J gene TRBJ1-4; D may be TRBD1 (6 bases). The ends were cut back, 3 bases at V and 12 bases at J, with 11 bases in the middle. The CDR3 totals 12 residues. The CDR3 DNA reads TGTGCCAGCAGTTTTAGGGGGAGGGAACTGTTTTTT. It yields the protein CASSFRGRELFF.

This clonotype was observed a few times. This sequence joins TRBV7-9 and TRBJ2-5, with 8 bases fitting TRBD1. This CDR3 spans 14 amino acids. Germline V gene data show CDR1 as SEHNR and CDR2 as FQNEAQ (reference sequence). The V and J ends lost 5 bases and 5 bases, in that order; junction bases with no gene match: 7. CDR3 bases: TGTGCCAGCAGCGGTCAGGGGGCGCCGGAGACCCAGTACTTC. The encoded protein is CASSGQGAPETQYF.

The rearrangement links TRBV6-5 to TRBJ2-2; perhaps D is TRBD1 or TRBD2 (5 bases each). Between the trimmed V and J ends, which lost 0 bases and 8 bases, there was a span of 10 bases. The CDR3 contains 14 residues. Germline CDR1 is MNHEY and CDR2 is SVGAGI. Here the CDR3 DNA reads TGTGCCAGCAGTTACTCACGGGGCGGTGGGGAGCTGTTTTTT. Protein sequence: CASSYSRGGGELFF.

This clonotype was picked up many times. V and J are TRBV12-3 or TRBV12-4 and TRBJ2-2; D unresolved. The CDR3 spans 15 residues. Trimming left V 4 bases short and J 0 bases short, with 9 bases between. CDR3 nucleotides: TGTGCCAGCAGTTATCACGGCGCGAACACCGGGGAGCTGTTTTTT. Its protein is CASSYHGANTGELFF.

V and J are TRBV12-3 or TRBV12-4 and TRBJ2-5; TRBD2 aligns across 9 bases. The trim removed 2 bases at V and 5 bases at J, leaving 9 bases unmatched. The CDR3 is 16 residues long. CDR3 in amino acids: CASSLRASGTGETQYF. The CDR3 region has the DNA TGTGCCAGCAGTTTAAGGGCTAGCGGGACGGGGGAGACCCAGTACTTC.

The chain employs TRBV6-2 or TRBV6-3 and TRBJ2-7; TRBD1 matches 9 bases. There are 15 residues in the CDR3. In germline, CDR1 is MNHEY, CDR2 SVGEGT. J lost 1 base, V lost 6 bases, and 7 bases had no gene match. In DNA form, the CDR3 reads TGTGCCAGCAGCCCAACAGGGGGCGGGTCCTACGAGCAGTACTTC. This codes for CASSPTGGGSYEQYF.

Ten or more counts support this clonotype. The chain has TRBV30 and TRBJ2-3, with 7 bases fitting TRBD2. The germline V gene encodes CDR1 GTSNPN and CDR2 SVGIG (reference sequence). The junction had 4 bases not matched to a gene; V was cut back by 2 bases and J by 11 bases. This CDR3 comprises 11 residues. The CDR3 loop reads CAWSLTSVQYF. The CDR3 bases are TGTGCCTGGAGTCTCACTAGCGTGCAGTATTTT.

This clonotype was counted between two and nine times. The chain has TRBV18 and TRBJ2-5; tentatively, D is TRBD1 (5 bases). The CDR3 has 13 amino acids. In germline, CDR1 is KGHSH, CDR2 LQKENI. V dropped 4 bases and J dropped 3 bases, with 9 bases sitting between them. CDR3 DNA: TGTGCCAGCTCACAGGAGACAGAAGAGACCCAGTACTTC. Amino acid sequence: CASSQETEETQYF.

The chain combines TRBV28 with TRBJ2-1; unclear D gene. Germline assignment: CDR1 MDHEN and CDR2 SYDVKM. Trimming pared 2 bases from V and 8 bases from J, leaving 4 bases between. The CDR3 spans 11 residues. CDR3: CASSLNYEQFF. As DNA, the CDR3 is TGTGCCAGCAGTTTAAACTATGAGCAGTTCTTC.

Only a few counts were recorded for this clonotype. V and J are TRBV7-9 and TRBJ2-7; D ambiguous. CDR1 is SEHNR, CDR2 FQNEAQ, per germline (reference sequence). With 4 bases removed from V and 7 bases from J, the gap between germline ends came to 11 bases. The CDR3 runs to 12 residues. CDR3 sequence: CASSYGGSEQYF. The CDR3 coding sequence is TGTGCCAGCAGCTATGGCGGAAGTGAGCAGTACTTC.

The CDR3 DNA reads TGCAGTGCTAGAGATTGGGCGGGCCCCTGGAGTGAGCAGTTCTTC. Translating it yields CSARDWAGPWSEQFF. This rearrangement joins TRBV20-1 to TRBJ2-1; D might be TRBD2 (5 bases). Trimming removed 0 bases from V and 9 bases from J, with 18 bases in between. This CDR3 comprises 15 residues. The germline V gene has CDR1 DFQATT and CDR2 SNEGSKA (reference sequence).

To note about this clonotype: One end of the junction varies from germline; a read error may be responsible. The CDR3 loop reads CASSLRGAFETQYF. CDR3 nucleotides: TGTGCTAGCAGCTTGAGGGGGGCCTTCGAGACCCAGTACTTC. The J gene is TRBJ2-5, the V gene TRBV7-7; tentatively, D is TRBD1 or TRBD2 (6 bases each). Germline CDR1 SSHAT, CDR2 FNYEAQ (reference sequence). The CDR3 consists of 14 residues.

This clonotype was seen only a few times. J is TRBJ1-1 and V is TRBV5-5; tentative D call: TRBD1 (6 bases). CDR1 SGHKS and CDR2 YYEKEE come from the germline V gene (reference sequence). Trimming took 5 bases from V and 4 from J, leaving 12 bases between them. CDR3 length: 13 amino acids. The CDR3 here is CASRPWGRTEAFF. In DNA form, the CDR3 reads TGTGCCAGCAGACCTTGGGGGCGCACTGAAGCTTTCTTT.

The chain is built from TRBV20-1 and TRBJ2-1, with 7 bases fitting TRBD1. The CDR3 runs to 13 residues. J lost 4 bases, V lost 6 bases, and 6 bases had no gene match. Per germline, CDR1 DFQATT and CDR2 SNEGSKA (reference sequence). The CDR3 here is CSAPRGQYNEQFF. For the CDR3, the DNA is TGCAGTGCGCCACGGGGACAGTACAATGAGCAGTTCTTC.

The rearrangement links TRBV5-1 to TRBJ2-2; D may match TRBD1 or TRBD2 (5 bases each). Trimming removed 7 bases at V and 2 bases at J, with 12 bases between. This CDR3 has 14 amino acids. The germline V gene has CDR1 SGHRS and CDR2 YFSETQ. CDR3 in amino acids: CASGTQLNTGELFF. The CDR3 DNA is TGCGCCAGCGGGACCCAGCTTAACACCGGGGAGCTGTTTTTT.

The chain recombines TRBV12-3 or TRBV12-4 with TRBJ2-5; TRBD2 matches at 12 bases. The CDR3 is 16 amino acids. Germline trimming cut 5 bases from V and 4 bases from J; bases unmatched to any gene: 8. Here the CDR3 DNA reads TGTGCCAGCAGTCTCGGACTAGCGGGGTCCAGAGAGACCCAGTACTTC. It codes for CASSLGLAGSRETQYF.

This clonotype was seen ten or more times. The chain combines TRBV18 with TRBJ2-1; D not resolved. Trimming removed 0 bases at V and 0 bases at J, with 3 bases between. CDR3 size: 14 residues. Germline values: CDR1 KGHSH, CDR2 LQKENI. The CDR3 spells CASSPPSSYNEQFF. The CDR3, as DNA: TGTGCCAGCTCACCACCTAGCTCCTACAATGAGCAGTTCTTC.

The rearrangement links TRBV6-5 to TRBJ2-2, with no clear D. Germline loops: CDR1 MNHEY, CDR2 SVGAGI. V was trimmed by 0 bases and J by 7 bases, leaving 9 bases between them. The CDR3 consists of 14 residues. The CDR3 loop reads CASSYSLTDGELFF. The CDR3 nucleotides read TGTGCCAGCAGTTACTCCCTGACGGACGGGGAGCTGTTTTTT.

At least ten counts were recorded for this clonotype. The chain uses TRBV28 and TRBJ2-5, with D possibly matching TRBD1 (5 bases). CDR1 and CDR2 from the germline V gene are MDHEN and SYDVKM. This CDR3 is built from 14 residues. The V and J ends lost 5 bases and 2 bases respectively, with 12 bases between them. CDR3 coding DNA: TGTGCCAGCAGTGGGCAGGGTCCACAAGAGACCCAGTACTTC. Protein sequence: CASSGQGPQETQYF.

This chain links TRBV7-9 with TRBJ2-6; perhaps TRBD2 as D (7 bases). The CDR3 covers 17 residues. In germline, CDR1 is SEHNR, CDR2 FQNEAQ (reference sequence). Between the trimmed V and J ends, which lost 5 bases and 3 bases, there was a span of 17 bases. The CDR3 sequence is CASSQMEGGFGANVLTF. The CDR3 bases are TGTGCCAGCAGCCAGATGGAGGGGGGGTTTGGGGCCAACGTCCTGACTTTC.